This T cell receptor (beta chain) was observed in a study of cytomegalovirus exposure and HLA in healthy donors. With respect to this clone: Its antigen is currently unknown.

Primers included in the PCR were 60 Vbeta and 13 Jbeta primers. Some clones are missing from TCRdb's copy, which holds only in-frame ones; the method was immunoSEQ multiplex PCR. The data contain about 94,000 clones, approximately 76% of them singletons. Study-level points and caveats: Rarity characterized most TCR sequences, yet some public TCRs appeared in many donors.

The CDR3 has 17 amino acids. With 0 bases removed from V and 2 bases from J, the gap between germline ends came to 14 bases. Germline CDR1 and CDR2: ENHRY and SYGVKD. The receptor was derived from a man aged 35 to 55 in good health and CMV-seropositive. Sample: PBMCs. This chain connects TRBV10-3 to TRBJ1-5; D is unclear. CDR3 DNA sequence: TGTGCCATCAGTGAGTCGAGCGGAGGGCCCGGCAATCAGCCCCAGCATTTT. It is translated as CAISESSGGPGNQPQHF.